The 24 T cell receptor beta chains below come from one sample, sequenced in a study of T cell changes during pregnancy in multiple sclerosis. Method: immunoSEQ multiplex PCR; TCRdb's copy keeps in-frame clones and lacks some. Of under 50,000 clones listed, under 95% were seen once; the top ten hold around 6%. Specimen: CD8+ T cells from peripheral blood mononuclear cells, collected in the third trimester of pregnancy. The source is a female donor with multiple sclerosis, enrolled in a pregnancy study.

This chain uses TRBV5-4 with TRBJ2-7, with D hard to call. V dropped 2 bases and J dropped 2 bases, with 11 bases sitting between them. CDR3 length equals 14 residues. From germline, CDR1 is SGHNT and CDR2 YYREEE (reference sequence). The CDR3 coding sequence is TGTGCCAGCAGCTTAGGCGGCGCGGCCTACGAGCAGTACTTC. Translation gives CASSLGGAAYEQYF.

This clone occurred once. This chain joins TRBV29-1 and TRBJ2-1, with 10 bases fitting TRBD2. Germline CDR1 is SQVTM and CDR2 is ANQGSEA. The CDR3 spans 15 residues. V gave up 7 bases and J gave up 7 bases; unmatched junction bases: 13. This chain's CDR3 is CSGGGLAGAVNEQFF. The CDR3 DNA reads TGCAGCGGGGGCGGGCTAGCGGGAGCGGTAAATGAGCAGTTCTTC.

The chain links TRBV7-9 to TRBJ2-5; 16 nucleotides match TRBD2. The V and J ends lost 2 bases and 4 bases, in that order; junction bases with no gene match: 7. Germline V gene lookup returns CDR1 SEHNR and CDR2 FQNEAQ (reference sequence). This CDR3 contains 18 residues. The CDR3 protein is CASSLLGLAGGLGETQYF. CDR3 in DNA: TGTGCCAGCAGCTTACTGGGACTAGCGGGAGGGCTAGGAGAGACCCAGTACTTC.

The CDR3: CASSGRDTYEQYF. CDR3 coding DNA: TGTGCCAGCAGTGGCCGGGACACCTACGAGCAGTACTTC. The rearrangement links TRBV28 to TRBJ2-7; TRBD1 might be the D (6 bases). Trimming removed 5 bases at V and 2 bases at J, with 10 bases between. Germline CDR1 and CDR2: MDHEN and SYDVKM. There are 13 residues in the CDR3.

The chain carries TRBV27 and TRBJ2-7; 9 nucleotides align to TRBD1. The CDR3 totals 15 residues. Losses at the gene ends were 5 bases for V and 6 bases for J; bases not matched to a gene: 11. Germline CDR1 and CDR2: MNHEY and SMNVEV (reference sequence). The CDR3 DNA reads as TGTGCCAGCAGTCGTTCGGGACAGGGAATCAGCGAGCAGTACTTC. It translates to CASSRSGQGISEQYF.

This chain connects TRBV30 to TRBJ2-5; 16 nucleotides align to TRBD2. Trimming took 3 bases from V and 4 from J; bases not matched to a gene: 11. CDR3 length: 18 residues. Germline V gives CDR1 GTSNPN, CDR2 SVGIG (reference sequence). CDR3: CAWSGSGTSGRGGETQYF. For the CDR3, the DNA is TGTGCCTGGAGCGGATCGGGGACTAGCGGGAGGGGAGGAGAGACCCAGTACTTC. The full variable domain, in which reference TRBV30 and TRBJ2-5 provide the parts outside the CDR3, is SQTIHQWPATLVQPVGSPLSLECTVEGTSNPNLYWYRQAAGRGLQLLFYSVGIGQISSEVPQNLSASRPQDRQFILSSKKLLLSDSGFYLCAWSGSGTSGRGGETQYFGPGTRLLVL.

This clone has just one count. The gene calls are TRBV2 and TRBJ2-5; the match to TRBD2 covers 8 bases. The CDR3 is made up of 13 amino acids. V shed 10 bases, J shed 3 bases, and the junction held 7 bases outside the gene matches. In germline, CDR1 is SNHLY, CDR2 FYNNEI. The CDR3 sequence is CATESGLEETQYF. DNA of the CDR3: TGTGCCACCGAGTCGGGACTAGAAGAGACCCAGTACTTC. Supplemented by reference TRBV2 and TRBJ2-5, the full variable domain reads EPEVTQTPSHQVTQMGQEVILRCVPISNHLYFYWYRQILGQKVEFLVSFYNNEISEKSEIFDDQFSVERPDGSNFTLKIRSTKLEDSAMYFCATESGLEETQYFGPGTRLLVL.

This chain links TRBV2 with TRBJ2-5, with 9 bases fitting TRBD1. This CDR3 has 16 residues. CDR1 and CDR2 from the germline V gene are SNHLY and FYNNEI. The V segment lost 1 base and the J segment 5 bases; nucleotides outside the gene matches: 8. The CDR3 nucleotides read TGTGCCAGCAGTGAAGTTATAACAGGGGGCGCGGAGACCCAGTACTTC. Its protein is CASSEVITGGAETQYF.

The CDR3 reads CASSLITSSSGANVLTF. The CDR3 DNA sequence: TGTGCCAGCAGTTTAATAACGTCTAGCTCTGGGGCCAACGTCCTGACTTTC. The chain has TRBV27 and TRBJ2-6; no clear D gene. Germline V gene lookup returns CDR1 MNHEY and CDR2 SMNVEV (reference sequence). Between the trimmed V and J ends, which lost 2 bases and 0 bases, there was a span of 11 bases. This CDR3 comprises 17 residues.

The gene calls are TRBV5-6 and TRBJ1-5; possibly TRBD1 for D (6 bases). CDR3 size: 12 residues. V lost 4 bases to trimming and J lost 4 bases, with 6 bases between them. CDR1 SGHDT and CDR2 YYEEEE come from the germline V gene. The CDR3 DNA sequence: TGTGCCAGCAGCAGGGGGAATCAGCCCCAGCATTTT. Translation gives CASSRGNQPQHF. The whole variable domain, remainder taken from reference TRBV5-6 and TRBJ1-5, is DAGVTQSPTHLIKTRGQQVTLRCSPKSGHDTVSWYQQALGQGPQFIFQYYEEEERQRGNFPDRFSGHQFPNYSSELNVNALLLGDSALYLCASSRGNQPQHFGDGTRLSIL.

V usage is TRBV9 and J usage is TRBJ1-2; 7 bases line up with TRBD1. The V segment lost 0 bases and the J segment 4 bases; nucleotides outside the gene matches: 15. This CDR3 contains 18 residues. The germline CDR1 and CDR2 sequences are SGDLS and YYNGEE. CDR3 sequence (DNA): TGTGCCAGCAGCGTAGGTAAAACAGGGGTTCTTTCGATCTATGGCTACACCTTC. Translated, it gives CASSVGKTGVLSIYGYTF. The full variable domain, rest sourced from reference TRBV9 and TRBJ1-2, is DSGVTQTPKHLITATGQRVTLRCSPRSGDLSVYWYQQSLDQGLQFLIQYYNGEERAKGNILERFSAQQFPDLHSELNLSSLELGDSALYFCASSVGKTGVLSIYGYTFGSGTRLTVV.

The gene calls are TRBV19 and TRBJ1-5, with 7 bases identical to TRBD1. V lost 5 bases to trimming and J lost 1 base; unmatched junction nucleotides: 14. The germline gives CDR1 LNHDA, CDR2 SQIVND (reference sequence). The CDR3 extends over 18 amino acids. The CDR3 nucleotides read TGTGCCAGTAGTCCCCCCTTCGACAGGGCTACCAGCAATCAGCCCCAGCATTTT. This gives the protein CASSPPFDRATSNQPQHF.

The chain has TRBV7-3 and TRBJ2-7, with 9 bases aligning to TRBD2. The CDR3 sequence is 14 residues long. V lost 5 bases to trimming and J lost 4 bases; unmatched junction nucleotides: 6. Germline-derived CDR1 and CDR2 are SGHTA and FQGTGA. The DNA for the CDR3 is TGTGCCAGCAGCCCTAGCGGGGACTCATACGAGCAGTACTTC. It translates to CASSPSGDSYEQYF.

This clone was seen a single time. The chain links TRBV29-1 to TRBJ1-1; D gene unclear. Deletions cut 4 bases from V and 4 bases from J, with 13 bases between. Germline values: CDR1 SQVTM, CDR2 ANQGSEA. CDR3 length: 13 residues. The DNA for the CDR3 is TGCAGCGTTGTAGTGGGCGCAGCCACTGAAGCTTTCTTT. This sequence encodes CSVVVGAATEAFF.

This chain joins TRBV27 and TRBJ2-7; 7 nucleotides align to TRBD2. Trimming at V came to 4 bases and at J to 0 bases, leaving 6 bases not matched to a gene. The CDR3 is 15 amino acids. The germline CDR1 and CDR2 sequences are MNHEY and SMNVEV (reference sequence). CDR3 sequence: CASSYSRDYSYEQYF. The CDR3, as DNA: TGTGCCAGCAGTTACTCCCGGGACTACTCCTACGAGCAGTACTTC.

This sequence joins TRBV19 and TRBJ2-5, with 8 bases that match TRBD2. With 3 bases clipped from V and 4 bases from J, the junction kept 1 base outside the gene matches. This CDR3 region has 13 residues. CDR1 is LNHDA and CDR2 is SQIVND in the germline V gene (reference sequence). The CDR3 here is CASSMLAGETQYF. CDR3 DNA: TGTGCCAGTAGTATGCTAGCGGGAGAGACCCAGTACTTC. Filled out from reference TRBV19 and TRBJ2-5, the complete variable domain reads DGGITQSPKYLFRKEGQNVTLSCEQNLNHDAMYWYRQDPGQGLRLIYYSQIVNDFQKGDIAEGYSVSREKKESFPLTVTSAQKNPTAFYLCASSMLAGETQYFGPGTRLLVL.

Comment on this clone: Relative to the germline gene, one junction end is altered; a read error may explain this. The gene calls are TRBV28 and TRBJ1-5; D unresolved. This CDR3 region has 14 residues. The germline CDR1 and CDR2 sequences are MDHEN and SYDVKM. CDR3 sequence reads: CASTPGLSYQPQHF. DNA for the CDR3: TGTGCCAGCACCCCCGGTCTTAGCTATCAGCCCCAGCATTTT.

V and J are TRBV28 and TRBJ1-5, with unresolved D. V was pared by 6 bases and J by 9 bases, with 24 bases between. In germline, CDR1 is MDHEN, CDR2 SYDVKM. This CDR3 is 16 amino acids long. The CDR3 nucleotides are TGTGCCAGCAGCGGACTGAGTCGTGACCTCGTAGGGCCCCAGCATTTT. It translates to CASSGLSRDLVGPQHF.

The chain carries TRBV2 and TRBJ2-7; 8 bases match TRBD1. V shed 7 bases, J shed 5 bases, and the junction held 10 bases outside the gene matches. CDR3 length: 14 amino acids. Germline V CDR1 and CDR2: SNHLY, FYNNEI. The CDR3: CASKSRGPLDEQYF. The CDR3 DNA follows: TGTGCCAGCAAAAGCAGGGGGCCACTAGACGAGCAGTACTTC.

This chain joins TRBV7-9 and TRBJ1-5; D unresolved. Germline CDR1 and CDR2: SEHNR and FQNEAQ (reference sequence). V was clipped by 4 bases and J by 6 bases, with 13 bases between them. The CDR3 runs 14 residues. This CDR3 is CASSWREEPQPQHF. The CDR3 region has the DNA TGTGCCAGCAGCTGGAGAGAGGAGCCTCAGCCCCAGCATTTT.

V usage is TRBV29-1 and J usage is TRBJ2-7, with D possibly TRBD1 on 6 matching bases. V was clipped by 5 bases and J by 3 bases, with 11 bases between them. Germline assignment: CDR1 SQVTM and CDR2 ANQGSEA. The CDR3 is 12 residues long. CDR3 amino acids: CSVSDSLYEQYF. DNA of the CDR3: TGCAGCGTTTCGGACAGCCTCTACGAGCAGTACTTC.

The CDR3 protein is CASSLGLAGGGYEQYF. The CDR3 DNA sequence: TGTGCCAGCAGCTTAGGACTAGCGGGAGGGGGCTACGAGCAGTACTTC. The genes are TRBV11-2 and TRBJ2-7; 14 bases map to TRBD2. V dropped 1 base and J dropped 3; count of bases not matched to a gene: 2. CDR3 length: 16 residues. Germline assignment: CDR1 SGHAT and CDR2 FQNNGV.

The chain is built from TRBV5-6 and TRBJ1-1; D unclear. Trimming took off 4 bases at V and 3 bases at J, with 7 bases between the two ends. The CDR3 runs to 12 residues. Per the germline V gene, CDR1 is SGHDT and CDR2 is YYEEEE. The CDR3, as DNA: TGTGCCAGCAGCCAGTTGGACACTGAAGCTTTCTTT. Translation: CASSQLDTEAFF.

The chain joins TRBV5-6 to TRBJ2-7, with D possibly being TRBD2 (6 bases). Trimming pared 4 bases from V and 4 bases from J, leaving 9 bases between. The CDR3 consists of 12 residues. Germline CDR1 reads SGHDT; CDR2 reads YYEEEE. CDR3 in amino acids: CASSHGGYEQYF. Written as DNA, the CDR3 is TGTGCCAGCAGCCATGGGGGGTACGAGCAGTACTTC.